The clone carrying this TCR beta chain has only one observation. Its antigen remains unidentified. These data are taken from a study of cytomegalovirus exposure and HLA in healthy donors. Study-wide context: HLA-typed donors were the source of 82 million or so unique TCRs, which an early data release held. Overall study results and limits: Within an earlier analysis, most TCR beta V segments proved productive either about 90% or about 30% of the time. The classifier reportedly diagnosed cytomegalovirus status with high specificity and sensitivity.

CDR3 length: 13 residues. Primers included in the PCR were 60 Vbeta and 13 Jbeta primers. The table came from immunoSEQ multiplex PCR; TCRdb's copy has only in-frame clones and leaves some out. The sample consists of hundreds of thousands of clones, around nine tenths of them appearing once. The chain uses TRBV12-1 and TRBJ1-1. TRBV12-1 is labeled a pseudogene. Sequences were obtained from PBMCs. The sequence was collected from a young woman in good health and CMV-seronegative. CDR3 residues: CASSSDLWEKYFF. The CDR3 nucleotides read TGTGCCAGCAGCTCCGACCTTTGGGAGAAGTATTTCTTT.